These 12 T cell receptor beta chains share one sample of origin, sequenced in a study of T cells in women clearing cervical HPV infection. Data came from immunoSEQ multiplex PCR; TCRdb stores just in-frame clones and leaves some out. In all, the sample yields 12,000 or so clones. The sample was blood buffy coat. The receptors shown here come from a woman aged 18 to 75 with a cervical HPV16 infection that either progressed to CIN3+ or cleared (not recorded which).

Points on this clone: The read falls 3 residues short of the CDR3 end, and the missing part is taken from the germline J gene. This chain joins TRBV20-1 and TRBJ1-6; no firm D call. This CDR3 is built from 15 residues. Trimming removed 3 bases at V and 0 bases at J, with 9 bases between. CDR1 and CDR2 from the germline V gene are DFQATT and SNEGSKA (reference sequence). CDR3 region: CSARLSYSYNSPLHF. Incomplete CDR3 DNA: TGCAGTGCTAGGCTTTCCTACTCCTATAATTCACCC.

As regards this clone: The CDR3 end falls 3 residues outside the read, so it is completed with the germline J gene. The chain combines TRBV5-4 with TRBJ2-5, with D possibly TRBD1 on 6 matching bases. V lost 3 bases and J lost 2, with 8 bases in between. CDR1 and CDR2 (germline): SGHNT, YYREEE (reference sequence). The CDR3 sequence is 13 residues long. The DNA read from the CDR3 is TGTGCCAGCAGCTATGGACAGCAAGAGACC. The encoded protein is CASSYGQQET. From start to end, the CDR3 is CASSYGQQETQYF.

Regarding this clone: From the germline J gene comes the end of the CDR3, since the read stops 3 residues before it. V usage is TRBV7-9 and J usage is TRBJ2-1, with 11 bases identical to TRBD2. Germline CDR1 and CDR2: SEHNR and FQNEAQ (reference sequence). The CDR3 extends over 14 amino acids. With 2 bases clipped from V and 7 bases from J, the junction kept 1 base outside the gene matches. This CDR3 is CASSLLAGGNEQFF. The CDR3 bases that were read are TGTGCCAGCAGCTTACTAGCGGGGGGAAATGAG.

CDR3 region: CASSFSPGPTIGELFF. CDR3 DNA (partial): TGCGCCAGCAGCTTCTCGCCGGGTCCTACCATCGGGGAG. This chain uses TRBV5-1 with TRBJ2-2; the D is unclear. The CDR3 end is not reached by the read, which stops 3 residues before it; the germline J gene fills it in. Germline assignment: CDR1 SGHRS and CDR2 YFSETQ. The V and J ends lost 2 bases and 7 bases respectively, with 18 bases between them. This CDR3 is 16 amino acids long.

Comments on this clone: The read gets to within 3 residues of the CDR3 end, and the germline J gene fills in the rest. The genes are TRBV5-4 and TRBJ2-2; maybe TRBD1 (5 bases). Germline V gene lookup returns CDR1 SGHNT and CDR2 YYREEE (reference sequence). The CDR3 runs 14 residues. With 5 bases removed from V and 6 bases from J, the gap between germline ends came to 14 bases. Partial CDR3 DNA: TGTGCCAGCAGGCCGGAAGTGGGGCCCGGGGAG. Its protein is CASRPEVGPGE. The entire CDR3 protein reads CASRPEVGPGELFF. Filled out from reference TRBV5-4 and TRBJ2-2, the complete variable domain reads ETGVTQSPTHLIKTRGQQVTLRCSSQSGHNTVSWYQQALGQGPQFIFQYYREEENGRGNFPPRFSGLQFPNYSSELNVNALELDDSALYLCASRPEVGPGELFFGEGSRLTVL.

CDR3 DNA, as far as it was read: TGTGCCAGTGGTACTTGGGAGACC. It is translated as CASGTWET. The entire CDR3 sequence reads CASGTWETQYF. V gene TRBV2 combines with J gene TRBJ2-5; the D is unclear. The read ends 3 residues before the CDR3 terminus; that terminus is restored from the germline J gene. Trimming took 9 bases from V and 5 from J, leaving 10 bases between them. The CDR3 covers 11 residues. The germline CDR1 and CDR2 sequences are SNHLY and FYNNEI.

In regard to this clone: The sequenced fragment ends 3 residues before the CDR3 boundary, so the rest is inferred from the germline J gene. V usage is TRBV18 and J usage is TRBJ1-1; 11 bases map to TRBD1. V lost 4 bases and J lost 1; bases outside the gene matches: 8. CDR1 and CDR2 (germline): KGHSH, LQKENI. The CDR3 spans 17 residues. Incomplete CDR3 DNA: TGTGCCAGCTCACTTTCCCGGGACAGGGGGGCGAACACTGAA. Its translation is CASSLSRDRGANTE. The full CDR3 is CASSLSRDRGANTEAFF.

Note on this clone: The read falls 3 residues short of the CDR3 end, and the missing part is taken from the germline J gene. This sequence joins TRBV29-1 and TRBJ2-3; a possible D gene is TRBD2 (5 bases). The CDR3 totals 14 residues. Per germline, CDR1 SQVTM and CDR2 ANQGSEA. Trimming shortened V by 1 base and J by 4 bases, and 12 bases separated the two germline ends. CDR3 region: CSVEGPGMADTQYF. The sequenced part of the CDR3 DNA is TGCAGCGTTGAAGGCCCGGGGATGGCAGATACG.

Concerning this clone itself: The missing CDR3 end, 3 residues past where the read stops, is filled in from the germline J gene. The chain recombines TRBV19 with TRBJ2-1, with D perhaps TRBD1 (5 bases). The ends were cut back, 6 bases at V and 9 bases at J, with 21 bases in the middle. CDR1 and CDR2 (germline): LNHDA, SQIVND (reference sequence). The CDR3 covers 15 residues. CDR3 bases read: TGTGCCAGTAGCATGGGGCGTGCGTATGGGGCTGAG. Its protein is CASSMGRAYGAE. The full CDR3 is CASSMGRAYGAEQFF.

Comment on this clone: The DNA ends 3 residues before the CDR3 does, and the rest of the CDR3 is filled in from the germline J gene. V gene TRBV19 combines with J gene TRBJ2-5, with D possibly matching TRBD1 (5 bases). Looked up from germline, CDR1 is LNHDA and CDR2 is SQIVND (reference sequence). Trimming took off 11 bases at V and 4 bases at J, with 17 bases between the two ends. This CDR3 spans 13 amino acids. Incomplete CDR3 DNA: TGTGCCGCAGGGCTATCCCAGGGAGAGACC. Its translation: CAAGLSQGET. Given in full, the CDR3 is CAAGLSQGETQYF.

The CDR3 bases that were read are TGTGCCATCGGGGCAGGTGAGACC. This gives the protein CAIGAGET. The whole CDR3 protein is CAIGAGETQYF. The chain is built from TRBV10-3 and TRBJ2-5, with D maybe TRBD1 (5 bases). Read coverage stops 3 residues before the CDR3 terminus; the germline J gene supplies the remainder. With 8 bases removed from V and 5 bases from J, the gap between germline ends came to 9 bases. The CDR3 contains 11 residues. Germline CDR1 reads ENHRY; CDR2 reads SYGVKD.

With regard to this clone: The read falls 3 residues short of the CDR3 end, and the missing part is taken from the germline J gene. The chain uses TRBV6-1 and TRBJ1-2; the D gene is possibly TRBD1 (6 bases). The CDR3 spans 13 residues. Germline CDR1 reads MNHNS; CDR2 reads SASEGT. V dropped 4 bases and J dropped 6 bases, with 12 bases sitting between them. CDR3 DNA, as far as it was read: TGTGCCAGCAGTGTCTGGACAGTAGATGGC. This gives the protein CASSVWTVDG. The entire CDR3 protein is CASSVWTVDGYTF.